This T cell receptor beta chain was sequenced during a study of blood T cell repertoires in COVID-19. Study overall: Sources were T cells, B-cell-depleted T cells, or PBMCs; the material itself was cDNA or gDNA.

Per the authors' pipeline: Estimation of nucleated cell counts was performed using reference gene primer amplification. The repertoire was sequenced with immunoSEQ multiplex PCR; TCRdb's copy has only in-frame clones and lacks some. Clone size and V and J calls were adopted from that table, with D and trimming inferred from the DNA. The repertoire includes fewer than 700,000 clones, around 90% of them detected once, and under 8.5% sits in the top ten. Trimming pared 4 bases from V and 3 bases from J, leaving 6 bases between. The CDR3 runs to 12 residues. Enrolment of Seattle patients took place during active infection, and they were followed longitudinally.

The chain recombines TRBV12-3 or TRBV12-4 with TRBJ1-2; D remains unclear. Sequenced material: peripheral blood. The sequence was obtained from a woman in her forties or fifties with COVID-19, enrolled during active disease. This CDR3 is CASSWRDYGYTF. In DNA, the CDR3 is TGTGCCAGCAGTTGGAGAGACTATGGCTACACCTTC.